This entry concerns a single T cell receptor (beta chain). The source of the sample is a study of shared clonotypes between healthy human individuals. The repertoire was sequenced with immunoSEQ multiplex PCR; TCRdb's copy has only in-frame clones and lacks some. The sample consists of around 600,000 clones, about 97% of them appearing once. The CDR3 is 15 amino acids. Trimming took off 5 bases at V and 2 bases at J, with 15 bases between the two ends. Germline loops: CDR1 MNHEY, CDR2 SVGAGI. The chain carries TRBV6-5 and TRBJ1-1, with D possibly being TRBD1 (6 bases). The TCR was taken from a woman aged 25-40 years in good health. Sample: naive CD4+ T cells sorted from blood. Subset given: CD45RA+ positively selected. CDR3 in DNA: TGTGCCAGCAGTGTTGAGAACAGGGTAAACACTGAAGCTTTCTTT. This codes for CASSVENRVNTEAFF.